This TCR beta chain was profiled in a study of CD8 T cells in ankylosing spondylitis. Points from the study as a whole: Certain motif variants had earlier appeared in reactive arthritis synovial fluid and blood. According to the report, clones linked to the disease were significantly enriched in matched synovial fluid samples taken from ankylosing spondylitis patients. Apparently characteristic of ankylosing spondylitis blood was a TCR beta motif (roughly eight highly homologous variants).

Notes on this clonotype: Its target is not known.

With molecular barcodes, quantitative 5'-RACE was used to make the TCR beta libraries. TCRdb re-analysed the 5' RACE reads in MiXCR, keeping a single row per CDR3 protein. The sample comprises fewer than 550,000 distinct CDR3 sequences, 5.3% of which are singletons, and approximately 4% rests with the top ten. Sequenced input: blood, either unsorted or a sorted T cell fraction (not recorded which). The clonotype was recovered from a male donor with ankylosing spondylitis.

The CDR3 coding sequence is TGTGCCAGCAGCCGCGGGCTCTTAGGGGGCTACGAGCAGTACTTC. Translated, it gives CASSRGLLGGYEQYF. The V gene is TRBV7-9, the J gene TRBJ2-7, with D maybe TRBD1 (6 bases). The germline CDR1 and CDR2 sequences are SEHNR and FQNEAQ (reference sequence). This CDR3 is 15 amino acids long. V was shortened by 5 bases and J by 3 bases, with 17 bases between the two germline ends.